The 9 T cell receptor beta chains below come from one sample, sequenced in a study of CD4 and CD8 cells across lung adenocarcinoma regions. Via MiXCR, TCRdb re-called the PCR reads, giving one row per CDR3 protein. The data contain about 12,000 distinct CDR3 sequences, about 45% of them seen just once; the ten biggest clones take up 25% to 35%. The sample was CD8+ T cells from the margin of a lung tumor. Every receptor here comes from a male donor with lung adenocarcinoma. The CD4 and CD8 labels of this study may be unreliable.

The V and J genes are TRBV6-1 and TRBJ2-1; the match to TRBD2 covers 8 bases. Germline V CDR1 and CDR2: MNHNS, SASEGT. V lost 4 bases and J lost 6; bases outside the gene matches: 11. The CDR3 has 16 amino acids. CDR3 in amino acids: CASSAPIGLAGNEQFF. In nucleotides, the CDR3 is TGTGCCAGCAGTGCCCCAATCGGACTAGCTGGCAATGAGCAGTTCTTC.

This clonotype was counted once. One end of the junction varies from germline; a read error may be responsible. This sequence joins TRBV6-1 and TRBJ2-4, with no clear D. The CDR3 is made up of 13 amino acids. Germline V gene sequence: CDR1 MNHNS, CDR2 SASEGT. The CDR3 nucleotides read TGTGCCAGGGGGATGAGAGCCAAAAACATGCAGTACTTC. This translates into CARGMRAKNMQYF.

The sample holds many counts of this clonotype. Being one base from a much bigger clone, this may be a read error. This chain uses TRBV6-5 with TRBJ2-1; D remains ambiguous. The germline V gene encodes CDR1 MNHEY and CDR2 SVGAGI. V was cut by 0 bases and J by 10 bases, with 16 bases left in between. The CDR3 has 15 amino acids. CDR3: CASSYSRASVDEQFF. The CDR3 coding sequence is TGTGCCAGCAGTTACTCGCGAGCCTCGGTCGACGAGCAGTTCTTC.

The chain uses TRBV7-3 and TRBJ2-1; the D gene could be TRBD1 or TRBD2 (5 bases each). The CDR3 totals 14 residues. The germline V gene has CDR1 SGHTA and CDR2 FQGTGA. V shed 5 bases and J shed 13 bases, with 21 bases lying between them. The CDR3 region is CASSPGSRGETQFF. CDR3 in DNA: TGTGCCAGCAGCCCTGGATCAAGGGGAGAGACCCAGTTCTTC.

Comments on this clonotype: Being one base from a much bigger clone, this may be a read error. This is likely a read error, given that the CDR3 carries no conserved phenylalanine or tryptophan at its end. The CDR3 DNA reads TGTGCCAGCAGTCAGACAGGGATGGGCTATGGCTACACCCTC. Protein: CASSQTGMGYGYTL. This chain joins TRBV6-1 and TRBJ1-2, with TRBD1 matching over 7 bases. The CDR3 is 14 amino acids. Germline V gene lookup returns CDR1 MNHNS and CDR2 SASEGT. V lost 5 bases to trimming and J lost 4 bases; unmatched junction nucleotides: 7.

This clonotype was counted between two and nine times. The rearrangement uses TRBV6-5 and TRBJ2-5, with D possibly being TRBD1 or TRBD2 (5 bases each). The DNA end is more similar to TRBJ2-1, so the J call may be wrong. This CDR3 contains 15 residues. From germline, CDR1 is MNHEY and CDR2 SVGAGI. CDR3 sequence (DNA): TGTGCCAGCAGTTATGGGCAGGGACGCTACAATGAGCAGTTCTTC. Amino acids: CASSYGQGRYNEQFF.

This clonotype was counted at least ten times. This clone may be a read error of a much larger clone one base away. The rearrangement joins TRBV6-1 to TRBJ2-1; D is ambiguous. The CDR3 totals 12 residues. The germline V gene encodes CDR1 MNHNS and CDR2 SASEGT. Trimming took 9 bases from V and 10 from J, leaving 16 bases between them. CDR3 amino acids: CARERSSYEQFF. As DNA, the CDR3 is TGTGCCAGGGAGAGAAGCTCCTACGAGCAGTTCTTC.

V usage is TRBV6-1 and J usage is TRBJ2-4; D is tentatively TRBD1 or TRBD2 (5 bases each). There are 17 residues in the CDR3. CDR1 and CDR2 (germline): MNHNS, SASEGT. V gave up 6 bases and J gave up 10 bases, with 28 bases separating them. The CDR3 spells CASRLTPGLGEPKIQYF. CDR3 coding DNA: TGTGCCAGCAGACTAACCCCAGGGTTGGGAGAGCCGAAGATTCAGTACTTC.

The chain recombines TRBV10-1 with TRBJ2-1; the match to TRBD2 covers 10 bases. Germline V gene sequence: CDR1 WNHNN, CDR2 SYGVQD (reference sequence). The CDR3 loop spans 15 amino acids. With V trimmed by 5 bases and J by 2 bases, 3 bases remained unmatched. The CDR3: CASSTSGRAYNEQFF. For the CDR3, the DNA is TGCGCCAGCAGTACAAGCGGGAGGGCCTACAATGAGCAGTTCTTC.